This passage covers 11 T cell receptor beta chains from one sample sequenced in a study of technical replicates of blood from a few donors. TCRdb's table, derived via immunoSEQ multiplex PCR, lists solely in-frame clones and lacks some. The sample contains tens of thousands of clones, around 86% of which appear only once. Material for sequencing was PBMCs. These receptors all stem from a human donor in good health. Some clones in this sample may be carry-over from other donors' samples.

The chain employs TRBV5-1 and TRBJ2-1, with 9 bases lining up with TRBD2. V was pared by 1 base and J by 4 bases, with 15 bases of the junction left unmatched. CDR1 and CDR2 from the germline V gene are SGHRS and YFSETQ. This CDR3 spans 19 amino acids. Here the CDR3 reads CASSLLASGDPPLYNEQFF. Here the CDR3 DNA reads TGCGCCAGCAGCTTGCTGGCTAGCGGGGACCCCCCCCTATACAATGAGCAGTTCTTC.

The chain combines TRBV15 with TRBJ1-2; D is perhaps TRBD1 (5 bases). The V and J ends lost 0 bases and 9 bases respectively, with 17 bases between them. CDR3 length equals 15 residues. Germline-derived CDR1 and CDR2 are LNHNV and YYDKDF (reference sequence). The CDR3 reads CATSREKGISWSYTF. CDR3 coding DNA: TGTGCCACCAGCAGAGAAAAGGGGATATCATGGAGCTACACCTTC.

The chain has TRBV5-1 and TRBJ2-5; tentative D call: TRBD2 (6 bases). CDR1 is SGHRS and CDR2 is YFSETQ in the germline V gene. CDR3 length equals 16 residues. Trimming removed 4 bases at V and 4 bases at J, with 20 bases between. The CDR3 DNA reads TGCGCCAGCAGCCTTGCAGGCCGGGAGACGCGAGAGACCCAGTACTTC. Amino acid sequence: CASSLAGRETRETQYF.

This rearrangement joins TRBV5-1 to TRBJ2-3, with 9 nucleotides matching TRBD1. The germline V gene encodes CDR1 SGHRS and CDR2 YFSETQ. V was clipped by 3 bases and J by 1 base; unmatched bases: 3. This CDR3 has 15 amino acids. CDR3 in DNA: TGCGCCAGCAGCTCACAGGGGGCTGGCACAGATACGCAGTATTTT. This encodes CASSSQGAGTDTQYF.

The V and J genes are TRBV6-5 and TRBJ1-4; 9 bases are a match to TRBD1. The CDR3 totals 13 residues. The germline V gene encodes CDR1 MNHEY and CDR2 SVGAGI. The ends lost 5 bases at V and 8 bases at J; junction bases unmatched: 3. CDR3 sequence reads: CASSVDRGEKLFF. Written as DNA, the CDR3 is TGTGCCAGCAGTGTGGACAGGGGAGAAAAACTGTTTTTT.

The V gene is TRBV27, the J gene TRBJ2-1, with D possibly matching TRBD2 (6 bases). Germline CDR1 MNHEY, CDR2 SMNVEV (reference sequence). The CDR3 covers 13 residues. V was clipped by 3 bases and J by 7 bases, with 10 bases between them. The CDR3 protein is CASSFSGANEQFF. The CDR3 DNA sequence: TGTGCCAGCAGTTTCTCGGGAGCAAATGAGCAGTTCTTC.

V gene TRBV14 combines with J gene TRBJ2-7; 8 bases agree with TRBD2. The CDR3 totals 16 residues. Looked up from germline, CDR1 is SGHDN and CDR2 is FVKESK. V was clipped by 1 base and J by 6 bases; unmatched bases: 11. This CDR3 is CASSQGGSGRASEQYF. The CDR3 DNA sequence: TGTGCCAGCAGCCAAGGGGGCTCCGGGAGGGCCAGCGAGCAGTACTTC. The entire variable domain, with the rest obtained from reference TRBV14 and TRBJ2-7, is as follows: EAGVTQFPSHSVIEKGQTVTLRCDPISGHDNLYWYRRVMGKEIKFLLHFVKESKQDESGMPNNRFLAERTGGTYSTLKVQPAELEDSGVYFCASSQGGSGRASEQYFGPGTRLTVT.

This clone was counted between two and nine times. The rearrangement uses TRBV6-6 and TRBJ1-2, with 7 bases lining up with TRBD1. CDR1 and CDR2 (germline): MNHNY, SVGAGI (reference sequence). The CDR3 length is 13 residues. V was clipped by 11 bases and J by 3 bases; unmatched bases: 9. The DNA of the CDR3 is TGTGCCCATTCAGGGGGGTTCGACTATGGCTACACCTTC. Its translation: CAHSGGFDYGYTF.

This clone was detected ten times or more. The gene calls are TRBV19 and TRBJ1-6, with 7 positions matching TRBD1. J gave up 9 bases and V 8 bases, and 10 bases lay outside the gene matches. The CDR3 consists of 14 residues. Germline CDR1 reads LNHDA; CDR2 reads SQIVND (reference sequence). The CDR3 DNA is TGTGCCAGTCAGGGGGAATTTGTATCTTCACCCCTCCACTTT. This sequence encodes CASQGEFVSSPLHF.

The chain combines TRBV9 with TRBJ2-5; 8 bases are shared with TRBD2. Trimming took 0 bases from V and 5 from J; bases not matched to a gene: 6. CDR3 length: 15 amino acids. CDR1 is SGDLS and CDR2 is YYNGEE in the germline V gene. The CDR3 reads CASSVGNGRAETQYF. Here the CDR3 DNA reads TGTGCCAGCAGCGTAGGGAACGGGAGGGCGGAGACCCAGTACTTC. Full variable domain (rest looked up from reference TRBV9 and TRBJ2-5): DSGVTQTPKHLITATGQRVTLRCSPRSGDLSVYWYQQSLDQGLQFLIQYYNGEERAKGNILERFSAQQFPDLHSELNLSSLELGDSALYFCASSVGNGRAETQYFGPGTRLLVL.

The chain is built from TRBV6-5 and TRBJ2-3, with TRBD2 as a possible D gene (5 bases). The V end was cut by 4 bases, the J end by 6 bases, with 11 bases between. CDR1 and CDR2 (germline): MNHEY, SVGAGI. This CDR3 is built from 13 residues. The CDR3 is CASSSTRHDTQYF. The CDR3 region has the DNA TGTGCCAGCAGTTCCACTAGACACGATACGCAGTATTTT.